One sample yielded the 15 T cell receptor beta chains listed below, sequenced in a study of blood T cell repertoires in COVID-19. Sequenced by immunoSEQ multiplex PCR; TCRdb stores in-frame clones only, minus some. The table includes about 120,000 clones, around 85% detected once. The sequenced sample consisted of peripheral blood. The receptors here all came from a man aged 70-80 years who had recovered from COVID-19.

V usage is TRBV7-2 and J usage is TRBJ1-2; tentatively, D is TRBD1 (6 bases). The V gene lost 5 bases and the J gene lost 11 bases, with 18 bases spanning the gap. The V gene's germline CDR1 is SGHTA and CDR2 FQGNSA. The CDR3 runs to 13 residues. The CDR3 protein is CASSPQVGQPYTF. The CDR3, as DNA: TGTGCCAGCAGCCCACAAGTAGGACAGCCTTACACCTTC.

V gene TRBV15 combines with J gene TRBJ2-5; 7 bases are shared with TRBD1. The CDR3 is 19 amino acids. CDR1 and CDR2 (germline): LNHNV, YYDKDF (reference sequence). The ends lost 1 base at V and 2 bases at J; junction bases unmatched: 16. Here the CDR3 reads CATSRVLPRQGYYQETQYF. CDR3 bases: TGTGCCACCAGCAGAGTTCTTCCCCGACAGGGATACTATCAAGAGACCCAGTACTTC.

This chain connects TRBV10-3 to TRBJ1-3; possible D gene TRBD1, 6 bases. V was pared by 1 base and J by 2 bases, with 12 bases between. Germline V lookup: CDR1 ENHRY, CDR2 SYGVKD. There are 16 residues in the CDR3. CDR3 amino acids: CAISEWMTGAGNTIYF. The CDR3 bases are TGTGCCATCAGTGAGTGGATGACAGGCGCTGGAAACACCATATATTTT.

This clone was seen a few times. V gene TRBV5-1 combines with J gene TRBJ2-3, with TRBD2 identical over 11 bases. V trimming: 1 base; J trimming: 0 bases; junction bases outside the gene matches: 10. This CDR3 has 19 amino acids. Germline CDR1 SGHRS, CDR2 YFSETQ. CDR3 in amino acids: CASSLNGPGLAVSTDTQYF. For the CDR3, the DNA is TGCGCCAGCAGCTTGAATGGTCCGGGACTAGCGGTTAGCACAGATACGCAGTATTTT. The full variable domain, in which reference TRBV5-1 and TRBJ2-3 provide the parts outside the CDR3, is KAGVTQTPRYLIKTRGQQVTLSCSPISGHRSVSWYQQTPGQGLQFLFEYFSETQRNKGNFPGRFSGRQFSNSRSEMNVSTLELGDSALYLCASSLNGPGLAVSTDTQYFGPGTRLTVL.

In its sample, this clone was seen once. The rearrangement uses TRBV2 and TRBJ2-5; 10 nucleotides align to TRBD2. The CDR3 runs 15 residues. V was clipped by 7 bases and J by 1 base; unmatched bases: 6. Germline V gives CDR1 SNHLY, CDR2 FYNNEI. CDR3 sequence reads: CASNPLAGFQETQYF. DNA for the CDR3: TGTGCCAGCAACCCACTAGCGGGGTTCCAAGAGACCCAGTACTTC.

The chain links TRBV7-9 to TRBJ1-6; D remains ambiguous. The CDR3 sequence is 14 residues long. Trimming pared 3 bases from V and 8 bases from J, leaving 11 bases between. In germline, CDR1 is SEHNR, CDR2 FQNEAQ (reference sequence). The CDR3 reads CASSFPGGDSPLHF. In DNA form, the CDR3 reads TGTGCCAGCAGCTTTCCGGGTGGAGATTCACCCCTCCACTTT. Using reference TRBV7-9 and TRBJ1-6 for the parts outside the CDR3, the full variable domain is DTGVSQNPRHKITKRGQNVTFRCDPISEHNRLYWYRQTLGQGPEFLTYFQNEAQLEKSRLLSDRFSAERPKGSFSTLEIQRTEQGDSAMYLCASSFPGGDSPLHFGNGTRLTVT.

The chain is built from TRBV15 and TRBJ2-7; weak D call: TRBD1 (6 bases). The V gene's germline CDR1 is LNHNV and CDR2 YYDKDF (reference sequence). The V end lost 3 bases, the J end lost 8 bases, and 11 bases lay between the germline ends. This CDR3 has 12 residues. CDR3 nucleotide sequence: TGTGCCACCAGCAGCATGCAGGGGCAGCAGTACTTC. Encoded protein: CATSSMQGQQYF. The variable domain in full, completed from reference TRBV15 and TRBJ2-7, reads DAMVIQNPRYQVTQFGKPVTLSCSQTLNHNVMYWYQQKSSQAPKLLFHYYDKDFNNEADTPDNFQSRRPNTSFCFLDIRSPGLGDTAMYLCATSSMQGQQYFGPGTRLTVT.

The chain joins TRBV11-2 to TRBJ2-1; D is possibly TRBD2 (6 bases). Trimming pared 6 bases from V and 15 bases from J, leaving 24 bases between. CDR1 is SGHAT, CDR2 FQNNGV, per germline. This CDR3 is built from 14 residues. The CDR3 DNA reads as TGTGCCAGCAGTCCAAGAGGTCCCGGGAGAGTCGCGTTCTTC. This encodes CASSPRGPGRVAFF. Full variable domain (remainder filled in from reference TRBV11-2 and TRBJ2-1): EAGVAQSPRYKIIEKRQSVAFWCNPISGHATLYWYQQILGQGPKLLIQFQNNGVVDDSQLPKDRFSAERLKGVDSTLKIQPAKLEDSAVYLCASSPRGPGRVAFFGPGTRLTVL.

V gene TRBV19 combines with J gene TRBJ1-2, with unresolved D. Trimming removed 3 bases at V and 4 bases at J, with 15 bases between. The length of the CDR3 is 15 residues. Germline V gene sequence: CDR1 LNHDA, CDR2 SQIVND (reference sequence). The CDR3, as DNA: TGTGCCAGTAGTATTCGGAATCGGAGGGTCTATGGCTACACCTTC. Its protein is CASSIRNRRVYGYTF.

This chain uses TRBV9 with TRBJ2-1, with 10 bases fitting TRBD2. Germline CDR1 reads SGDLS; CDR2 reads YYNGEE. This CDR3 comprises 15 residues. Unmatched junction bases numbered 2, after V lost 0 bases and J lost 5 bases. This chain's CDR3 is CASSVASGSDNEQFF. The CDR3 nucleotides read TGTGCCAGCAGCGTAGCTAGCGGGAGTGACAATGAGCAGTTCTTC. The full variable domain, in which reference TRBV9 and TRBJ2-1 provide the parts outside the CDR3, is DSGVTQTPKHLITATGQRVTLRCSPRSGDLSVYWYQQSLDQGLQFLIQYYNGEERAKGNILERFSAQQFPDLHSELNLSSLELGDSALYFCASSVASGSDNEQFFGPGTRLTVL.

The rearrangement joins TRBV9 to TRBJ2-3, with 8 bases that match TRBD2. V was clipped by 0 bases and J by 2 bases; unmatched bases: 11. This CDR3 spans 18 amino acids. Germline CDR1 reads SGDLS; CDR2 reads YYNGEE. The CDR3 loop is CASSVGSGSGRFTDTQYF. The CDR3 DNA reads TGTGCCAGCAGCGTAGGGTCTGGGAGCGGGAGATTCACAGATACGCAGTATTTT.

V gene TRBV28 combines with J gene TRBJ1-1, with TRBD1 as a possible D gene (6 bases). The CDR3 has 15 amino acids. Germline V gene sequence: CDR1 MDHEN, CDR2 SYDVKM. Trimming took off 4 bases at V and 11 bases at J, with 23 bases between the two ends. The CDR3 DNA is TGTGCCAGCAGTTCTCCGTCTGCGGGGGCACGTCGGGCTTTCTTT. Translating it yields CASSSPSAGARRAFF.

This clone appeared many times. The rearrangement links TRBV5-1 to TRBJ1-3; D ambiguous. CDR3 length: 16 residues. The germline V gene has CDR1 SGHRS and CDR2 YFSETQ. Trimming shortened V by 0 bases and J by 0 bases, and 10 bases separated the two germline ends. For the CDR3, the DNA is TGCGCCAGCAGCTTGGGACCTCACAGCTCTGGAAACACCATATATTTT. Its protein product is CASSLGPHSSGNTIYF.

V and J are TRBV4-2 and TRBJ1-1; 7 positions agree with TRBD1. CDR3 size: 15 residues. The ends lost 1 base at V and 3 bases at J; junction bases unmatched: 5. Germline CDR1 reads LGHNA; CDR2 reads YNFKEQ. The CDR3 nucleotides read TGTGCCAGCAGCCAAGGGACAGGAGCCTACACTGAAGCTTTCTTT. Translation gives CASSQGTGAYTEAFF.

The sample holds one count of this clone. V gene TRBV6-4 combines with J gene TRBJ2-7, with D perhaps TRBD1 (6 bases). CDR1 MRHNA and CDR2 SNTAGT come from the germline V gene. The ends were cut back, 6 bases at V and 9 bases at J, with 15 bases in the middle. The CDR3 consists of 12 residues. The CDR3 reads CASSDTGIGQYF. CDR3 bases: TGTGCCAGCAGCGACACAGGGATAGGGCAGTACTTC.